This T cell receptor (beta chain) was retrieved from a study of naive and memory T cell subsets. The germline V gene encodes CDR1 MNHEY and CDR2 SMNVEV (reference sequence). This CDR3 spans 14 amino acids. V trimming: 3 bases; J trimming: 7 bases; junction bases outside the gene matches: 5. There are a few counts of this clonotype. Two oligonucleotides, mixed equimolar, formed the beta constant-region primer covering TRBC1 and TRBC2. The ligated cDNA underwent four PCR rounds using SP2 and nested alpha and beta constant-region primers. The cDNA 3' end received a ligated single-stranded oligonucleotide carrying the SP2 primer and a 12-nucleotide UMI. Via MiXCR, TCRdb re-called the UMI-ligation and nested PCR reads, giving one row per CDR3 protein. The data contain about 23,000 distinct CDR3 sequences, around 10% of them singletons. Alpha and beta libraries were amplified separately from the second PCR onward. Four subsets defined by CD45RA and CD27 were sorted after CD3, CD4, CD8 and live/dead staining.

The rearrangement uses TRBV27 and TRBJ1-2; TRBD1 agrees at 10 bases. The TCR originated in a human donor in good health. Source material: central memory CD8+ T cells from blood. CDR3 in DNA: TGTGCCAGCAGTTTGACAGGGGGCGCCAGTGGCTACACCTTC. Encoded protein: CASSLTGGASGYTF.